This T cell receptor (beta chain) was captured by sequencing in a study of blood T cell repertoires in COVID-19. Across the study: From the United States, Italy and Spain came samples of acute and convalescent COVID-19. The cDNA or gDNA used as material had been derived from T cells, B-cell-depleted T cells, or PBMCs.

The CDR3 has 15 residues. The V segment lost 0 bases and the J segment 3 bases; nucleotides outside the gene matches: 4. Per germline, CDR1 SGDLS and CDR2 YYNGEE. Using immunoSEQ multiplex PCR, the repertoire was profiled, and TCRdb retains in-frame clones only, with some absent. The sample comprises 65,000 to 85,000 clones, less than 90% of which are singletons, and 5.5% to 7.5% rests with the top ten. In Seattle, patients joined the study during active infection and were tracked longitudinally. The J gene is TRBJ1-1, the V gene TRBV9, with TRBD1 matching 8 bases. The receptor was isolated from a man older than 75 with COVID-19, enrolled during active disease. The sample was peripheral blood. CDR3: CASSVGQGADTEAFF. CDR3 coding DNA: TGTGCCAGCAGCGTAGGTCAGGGGGCTGACACTGAAGCTTTCTTT. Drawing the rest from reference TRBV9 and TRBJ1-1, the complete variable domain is DSGVTQTPKHLITATGQRVTLRCSPRSGDLSVYWYQQSLDQGLQFLIQYYNGEERAKGNILERFSAQQFPDLHSELNLSSLELGDSALYFCASSVGQGADTEAFFGQGTRLTVV.